This T cell receptor (beta chain) is drawn from a study of blood T cell repertoires in COVID-19. Overall study context: Collection of acute and convalescent COVID-19 samples took place in the United States, Italy and Spain.

TCRdb's copy holds only in-frame clones and misses some; the assay was immunoSEQ multiplex PCR. Here the sample spans 200,000 to 250,000 clones, 65% to 85% being singletons. Per the germline V gene, CDR1 is MNHEY and CDR2 is SMNVEV (reference sequence). The ends were cut back, 3 bases at V and 0 bases at J, with 5 bases in the middle. CDR3 length: 14 amino acids. Material for sequencing was peripheral blood. This receptor was identified in a woman aged 30 to 39 with COVID-19, enrolled during active disease. The V and J genes are TRBV27 and TRBJ2-2, with D uncertain. Written as DNA, the CDR3 is TGTGCCAGCAGTTTGACATCGAACACCGGGGAGCTGTTTTTT. Translating gives CASSLTSNTGELFF.